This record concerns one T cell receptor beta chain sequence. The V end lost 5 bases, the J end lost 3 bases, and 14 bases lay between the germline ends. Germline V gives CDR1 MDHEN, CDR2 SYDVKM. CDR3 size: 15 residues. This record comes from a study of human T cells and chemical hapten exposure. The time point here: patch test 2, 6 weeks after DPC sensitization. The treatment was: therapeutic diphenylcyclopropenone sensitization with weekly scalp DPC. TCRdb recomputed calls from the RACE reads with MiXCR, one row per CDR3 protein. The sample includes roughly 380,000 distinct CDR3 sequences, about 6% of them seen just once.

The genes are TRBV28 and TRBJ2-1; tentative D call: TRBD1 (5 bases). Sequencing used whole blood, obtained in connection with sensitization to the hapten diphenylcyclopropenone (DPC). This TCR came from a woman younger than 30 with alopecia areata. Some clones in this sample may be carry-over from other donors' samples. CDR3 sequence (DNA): TGTGCCAGCAGTCCAACCTCACAGGACTACAATGAGCAGTTCTTC. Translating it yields CASSPTSQDYNEQFF.